These 7 T cell receptor beta chains share one sample of origin, sequenced in a study of blood T cell repertoires in COVID-19. Generated by immunoSEQ multiplex PCR, the TCRdb table keeps only in-frame clones and is missing some. Among over 130,000 clones listed, 88% were seen once. Specimen: peripheral blood. The receptors originated from a human donor in a cohort sampled during active COVID-19.

The chain is built from TRBV19 and TRBJ1-1; TRBD1 agrees at 10 bases. This CDR3 is built from 14 residues. The V and J ends lost 8 bases and 1 base, in that order; junction bases with no gene match: 4. The V gene's germline CDR1 is LNHDA and CDR2 SQIVND (reference sequence). The CDR3 region has the DNA TGTGCCAGTCGGACAGGGGGGGAGAACACTGAAGCTTTCTTT. It yields the protein CASRTGGENTEAFF.

In its sample, this clone was seen a few times. V gene TRBV6-5 combines with J gene TRBJ2-2; maybe TRBD2 (5 bases). In germline, CDR1 is MNHEY, CDR2 SVGAGI. This CDR3 has 14 residues. The V end was cut by 0 bases, the J end by 6 bases, with 8 bases between. The CDR3 is CASSYSIGAGELFF. The CDR3 DNA follows: TGTGCCAGCAGTTACTCGATCGGGGCCGGGGAGCTGTTTTTT.

This chain joins TRBV20-1 and TRBJ1-2; D is unclear. Germline values: CDR1 DFQATT, CDR2 SNEGSKA (reference sequence). V lost 3 bases and J lost 6, with 8 bases in between. The CDR3 has 11 residues. This chain's CDR3 is CSAREWDGYTF. DNA of the CDR3: TGCAGTGCTAGGGAGTGGGATGGCTACACCTTC.

This clone was detected only once. V is TRBV15 and J is TRBJ2-1, with TRBD2 matching 8 bases. The CDR3 has 16 amino acids. The V and J ends lost 0 bases and 3 bases, in that order; junction bases with no gene match: 4. Germline CDR1 LNHNV, CDR2 YYDKDF (reference sequence). In DNA, the CDR3 is TGTGCCACCAGCAGAGATCCGGGACTAGGCTACAATGAGCAGTTCTTC. The encoded protein is CATSRDPGLGYNEQFF. Combining the CDR3 with reference TRBV15 and TRBJ2-1 gives the whole variable domain DAMVIQNPRYQVTQFGKPVTLSCSQTLNHNVMYWYQQKSSQAPKLLFHYYDKDFNNEADTPDNFQSRRPNTSFCFLDIRSPGLGDTAMYLCATSRDPGLGYNEQFFGPGTRLTVL.

This clone has just a few counts. The V gene is TRBV7-9, the J gene TRBJ2-7, with 8 positions matching TRBD1. The CDR3 spans 14 residues. Germline trimming cut 5 bases from V and 4 bases from J; bases unmatched to any gene: 7. CDR1 SEHNR and CDR2 FQNEAQ come from the germline V gene (reference sequence). The CDR3 DNA sequence: TGTGCCAGCAGCCTTCCAGGGGGCCCGTACGAGCAGTACTTC. Protein: CASSLPGGPYEQYF.

V and J are TRBV11-2 and TRBJ1-1; D gene unclear. The CDR3 length is 17 residues. Per germline, CDR1 SGHAT and CDR2 FQNNGV. The germline V and J ends were trimmed by 3 bases and 0 bases, with 17 bases remaining between them. This chain's CDR3 is CASSLVGVLRLNTEAFF. DNA of the CDR3: TGTGCCAGCAGCTTGGTCGGGGTCCTCAGACTGAACACTGAAGCTTTCTTT.

V usage is TRBV11-2 and J usage is TRBJ1-3, with 7 bases aligning to TRBD1. CDR3 length: 17 amino acids. Germline V gives CDR1 SGHAT, CDR2 FQNNGV. V shed 5 bases and J 3 bases; nucleotides not matched to a gene: 13. This CDR3 is CASSLKAGGDYGNTIYF. The CDR3 nucleotides are TGTGCCAGCAGCCTAAAGGCAGGGGGAGATTATGGAAACACCATATATTTT.